In its sample, the clone carrying this T cell receptor beta chain was seen many times. TCRdb fed the 5' RACE reads into MiXCR, producing one record per CDR3 protein. The sample consists of about 15,000 distinct CDR3 sequences, 5% to 7.5% of them appearing once. The data derive from a study of spatial heterogeneity in lung cancer. The CDR3 has 14 amino acids. V was clipped by 5 bases and J by 2 bases, with 10 bases between them. The germline CDR1 and CDR2 sequences are MNHEY and SVGEGT. Time point indicated: blood at routine non-recurrence follow-up after resection. No cell sorting; template was whole RNA from tumor, lung tissue or PBMC.

V usage is TRBV6-2 or TRBV6-3 and J usage is TRBJ2-1; D is unclear. The sequence was collected from a male donor with early-stage non-small cell lung cancer. This specimen was PBMCs, taken at follow-up. For the CDR3, the DNA is TGTGCCAGCAGTACCCTACCAGCCTACAATGAGCAGTTCTTC. Translating gives CASSTLPAYNEQFF.